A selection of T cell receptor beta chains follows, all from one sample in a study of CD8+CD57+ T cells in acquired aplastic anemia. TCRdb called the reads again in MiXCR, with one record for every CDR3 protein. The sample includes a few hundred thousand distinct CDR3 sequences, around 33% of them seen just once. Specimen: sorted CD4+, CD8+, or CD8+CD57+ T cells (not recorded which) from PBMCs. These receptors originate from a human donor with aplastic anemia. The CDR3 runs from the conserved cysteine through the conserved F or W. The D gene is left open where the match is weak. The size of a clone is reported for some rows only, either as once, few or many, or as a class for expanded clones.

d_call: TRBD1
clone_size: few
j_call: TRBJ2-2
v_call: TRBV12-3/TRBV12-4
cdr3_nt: TGTGCCAGCAGTTTAGTAGGGGGCATCGGGGAGCTGTTTTTT
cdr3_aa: CASSLVGGIGELFF

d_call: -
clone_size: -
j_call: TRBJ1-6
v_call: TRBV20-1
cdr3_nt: TGCAGTGAGGGCAGGGGAGGTTCACCCCTCCACTTT
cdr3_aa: CSEGRGGSPLHF

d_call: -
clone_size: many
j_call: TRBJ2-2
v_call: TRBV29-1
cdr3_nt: TGCAGCTTCAGGGGTGGCAGGGGATCAGGTTCCGGGGAGCTGTTTTTT
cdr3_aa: CSFRGGRGSGSGELFF

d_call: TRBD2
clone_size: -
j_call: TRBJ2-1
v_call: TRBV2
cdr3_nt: TGTGCTAGCAGCCTACCCAGCGGGGGATCTTCGAGGCATGAGCAGTTCTTC
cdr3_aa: CASSLPSGGSSRHEQFF

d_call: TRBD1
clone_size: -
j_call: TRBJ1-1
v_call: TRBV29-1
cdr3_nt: TGCAGCGTTCTGACAGGGGTTGACACTGAAGCTTTCTTT
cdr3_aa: CSVLTGVDTEAFF

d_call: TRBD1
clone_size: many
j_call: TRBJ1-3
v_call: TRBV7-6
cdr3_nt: TGTGCCAGCAGCTTTAGTGGGACAGGGACTGGAAACACCATATATTTT
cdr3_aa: CASSFSGTGTGNTIYF

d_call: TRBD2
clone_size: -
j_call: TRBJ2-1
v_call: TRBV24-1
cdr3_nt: TGTGCCACCAGTGATTGGGCTAGCGGTAAGCAGTTCTTC
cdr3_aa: CATSDWASGKQFF

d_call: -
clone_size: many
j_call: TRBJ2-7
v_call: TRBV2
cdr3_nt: TGTGCCAGCAGTAAAAGACCCTACGAGCAGTACTTC
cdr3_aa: CASSKRPYEQYF

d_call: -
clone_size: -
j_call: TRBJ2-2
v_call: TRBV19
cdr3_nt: TGTGCCAGTAGTAGGCCCGGGACAACGAACACCGGGGAGCTGTTTTTT
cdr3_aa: CASSRPGTTNTGELFF

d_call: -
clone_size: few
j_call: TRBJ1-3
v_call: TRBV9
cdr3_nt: TGTGCCAGCAGCGTAGGGGGGAGACACTACGAAAACACCATATATTTT
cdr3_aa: CASSVGGRHYENTIYF

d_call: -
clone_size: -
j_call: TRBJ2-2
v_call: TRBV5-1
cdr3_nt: TGCGCCAGCAAGCAGCGGTTCAGGGATCCTTCGCTCACCGGGGAGCTGTTTTTT
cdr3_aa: CASKQRFRDPSLTGELFF

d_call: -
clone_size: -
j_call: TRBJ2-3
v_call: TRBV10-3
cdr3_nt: TGTGCCATCAGTGATGGGTGGGGGGACACAGATACGCAGTATTTT
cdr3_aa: CAISDGWGDTDTQYF

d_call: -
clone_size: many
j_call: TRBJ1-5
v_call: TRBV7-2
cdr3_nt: TGTGCCAGCAGCTTTCAGGACCATAGCAATCAGCCCCAGCATTTT
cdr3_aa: CASSFQDHSNQPQHF

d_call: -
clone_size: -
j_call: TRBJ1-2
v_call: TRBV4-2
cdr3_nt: TGTGCCAGCAGCCAAGATCGGGACGGAGCTAACTATGGCTACACCTTC
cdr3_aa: CASSQDRDGANYGYTF

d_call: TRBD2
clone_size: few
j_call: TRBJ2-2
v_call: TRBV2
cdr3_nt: TGTGCCAGCAGCCCAACTAGCGGGGCGAACACCGGGGAGCTGTTTTTT
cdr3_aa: CASSPTSGANTGELFF

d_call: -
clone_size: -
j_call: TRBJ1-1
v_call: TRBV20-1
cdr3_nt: TGCAGTGAACGACAAATGAACACTGAAGCTTTCTTT
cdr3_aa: CSERQMNTEAFF

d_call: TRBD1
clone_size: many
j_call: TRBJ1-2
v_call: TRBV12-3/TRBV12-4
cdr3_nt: TGTGCCAGCAGTCCCGGACAGGGAAACACCTTC
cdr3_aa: CASSPGQGNTF

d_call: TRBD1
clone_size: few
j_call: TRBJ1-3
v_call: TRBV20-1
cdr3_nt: TGCAGTGCTAGAGACGCCTCCAGGGGGATCGGAAACACCATATATTTT
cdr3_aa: CSARDASRGIGNTIYF

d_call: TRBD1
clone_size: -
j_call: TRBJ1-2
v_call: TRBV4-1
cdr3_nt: TGCGCTAGCAGCCAAGAAGGACAGGGGGGGGACTATGGCTACACCTTC
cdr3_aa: CASSQEGQGGDYGYTF

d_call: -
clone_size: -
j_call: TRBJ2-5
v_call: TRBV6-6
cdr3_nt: TGTGCCAGCAGCTACCAGGGCCAAGAGACCCAGTACTTC
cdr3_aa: CASSYQGQETQYF

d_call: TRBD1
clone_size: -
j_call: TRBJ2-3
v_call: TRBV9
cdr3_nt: TGTGCCAGCAGCGTAGGCAGGGGGCGGGATACGCAGTATTTT
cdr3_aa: CASSVGRGRDTQYF

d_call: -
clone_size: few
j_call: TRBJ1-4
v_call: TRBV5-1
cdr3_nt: TGCGCCAGCAGCTTGAGCACCTCCTTCGGAGAAAAACTGTTTTTT
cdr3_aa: CASSLSTSFGEKLFF

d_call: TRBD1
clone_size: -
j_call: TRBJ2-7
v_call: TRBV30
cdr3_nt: TGTGCCTGGAGTGTTTACAGGGGCTTCAACGAGCAGTACTTC
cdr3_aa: CAWSVYRGFNEQYF

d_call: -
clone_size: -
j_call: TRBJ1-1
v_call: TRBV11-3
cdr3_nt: TGTGCCAGCAGCTTTAGGGTAGAGACTGAAGCTTTCTTT
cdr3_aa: CASSFRVETEAFF

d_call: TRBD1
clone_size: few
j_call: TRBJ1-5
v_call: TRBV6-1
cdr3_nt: TGTGCCAGCAGCTCTTTCTTAGGACAGGGATCTTCTCAGCCCCAGCATTTT
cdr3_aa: CASSSFLGQGSSQPQHF

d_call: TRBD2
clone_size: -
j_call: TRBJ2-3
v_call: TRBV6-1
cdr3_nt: TGTGCCAGCAGTGCCGAAGCGGGATCCCTCACAGATACGCAGTATTTT
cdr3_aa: CASSAEAGSLTDTQYF

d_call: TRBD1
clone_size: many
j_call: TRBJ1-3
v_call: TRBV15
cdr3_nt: TGTGCCACCAGCAGAGCCCTACAGGGGGCTATGTCCGGAAACACCATATATTTT
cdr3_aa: CATSRALQGAMSGNTIYF

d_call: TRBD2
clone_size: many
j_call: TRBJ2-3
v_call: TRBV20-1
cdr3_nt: TGCAGTGCTAGTTCCGCTAGCGGGAGTACAGATACGCAGTATTTT
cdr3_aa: CSASSASGSTDTQYF

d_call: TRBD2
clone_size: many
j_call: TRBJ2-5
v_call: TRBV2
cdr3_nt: TGTGCCAGCAGTGTAGGACTAGCGGAAGAGACCCAGTACTTC
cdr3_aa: CASSVGLAEETQYF

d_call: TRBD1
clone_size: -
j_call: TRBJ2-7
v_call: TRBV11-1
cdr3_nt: TGTGCCAGCAGCTTGGGGACAGGGATCCACGAGCAGTACTTC
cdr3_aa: CASSLGTGIHEQYF

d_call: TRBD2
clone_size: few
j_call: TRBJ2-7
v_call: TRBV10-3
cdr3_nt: TGTGCCAGCAGTTTCGGGACTAGGGGGTACGAGCAGTACTTC
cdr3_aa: CASSFGTRGYEQYF

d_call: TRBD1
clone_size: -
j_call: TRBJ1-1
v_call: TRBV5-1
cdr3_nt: TGCGCCAGCAGCGCGGACAGGGTAGACTGGAACACTGAAGCTTTCTTT
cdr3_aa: CASSADRVDWNTEAFF